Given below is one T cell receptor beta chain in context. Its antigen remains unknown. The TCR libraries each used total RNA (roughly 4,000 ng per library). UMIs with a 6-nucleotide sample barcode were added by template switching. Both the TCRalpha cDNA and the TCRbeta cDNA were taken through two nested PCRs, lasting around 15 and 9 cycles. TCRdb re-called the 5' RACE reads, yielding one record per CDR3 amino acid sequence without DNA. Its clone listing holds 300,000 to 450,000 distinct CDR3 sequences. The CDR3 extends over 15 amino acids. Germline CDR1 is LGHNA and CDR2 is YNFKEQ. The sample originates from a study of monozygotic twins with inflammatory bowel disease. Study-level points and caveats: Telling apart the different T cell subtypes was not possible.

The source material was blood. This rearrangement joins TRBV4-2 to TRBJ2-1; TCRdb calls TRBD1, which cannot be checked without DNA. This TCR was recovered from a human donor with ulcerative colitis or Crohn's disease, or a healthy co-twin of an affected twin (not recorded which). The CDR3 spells CASSPIKQGGDEQFF.